Below are 5 T cell receptor beta chains sequenced from a single sample in a study of T cell clonality in common variable immunodeficiency. The table came from immunoSEQ multiplex PCR; TCRdb's copy has only in-frame clones and leaves some out. The sample presents about 52,000 clones, none singletons. The sequenced material came from peripheral blood mononuclear cells. The receptors here all came from a person aged 18 to 69 in good health.

The sample holds a few counts of this clone. The read ends 3 residues shy of where the CDR3 ends; the end is completed using the germline J gene. The chain has TRBV7-6 and TRBJ2-7; TRBD1 agrees at 8 bases. The V gene end was trimmed by 4 bases and the J gene end by 5 bases; junction bases not matched to a gene: 7. The CDR3 runs 14 residues. The germline V gene encodes CDR1 SGHVS and CDR2 FNYEAQ. CDR3 sequence reads: CASSSWTGFNEQYF. The covered CDR3 bases are TGTGCCAGCAGCTCTTGGACAGGGTTTAACGAG.

This clone occurred many times. The read gets to within 3 residues of the CDR3 end, and the germline J gene fills in the rest. The rearrangement uses TRBV12-3 or TRBV12-4 and TRBJ2-3; 13 positions agree with TRBD2. This CDR3 is 18 amino acids long. Trimming at V came to 5 bases and at J to 4 bases, leaving 12 bases not matched to a gene. Partial CDR3 DNA: TGTGCCAGCAGTCCACGACTAGCGGGAGGTGAGGGATCAGATACG. Translating it yields CASSPRLAGGEGSDT. The whole CDR3 is CASSPRLAGGEGSDTQYF.

This clone was seen repeatedly, ten times or more. Sequencing ends 3 residues short of the CDR3 end; the germline J gene provides the rest. The chain has TRBV7-9 and TRBJ2-1; tentatively, D is TRBD2 (5 bases). Trimming removed 10 bases from V and 6 bases from J, with 22 bases in between. Germline lookup yields CDR1 SEHNR and CDR2 FQNEAQ (reference sequence). This CDR3 is built from 15 residues. The part of the CDR3 DNA that was read is TGTGCCATAATGGACCTAGCCCGTATCCTCAATGAG. Amino acids: CAIMDLARILNE. Given in full, the CDR3 is CAIMDLARILNEQFF.

Details on this clone: The CDR3 goes on 3 residues after the read ends, and that part is filled in from the germline J gene. The chain uses TRBV7-8 and TRBJ1-5; 8 bases match TRBD1. With V trimmed by 5 bases and J by 0 bases, 12 bases remained unmatched. The CDR3 consists of 18 residues. Germline assignment: CDR1 SGHVS and CDR2 FQNEAQ. CDR3 protein: CASSQNRRGRDSNQPQHF. CDR3 DNA (partial): TGTGCCAGCAGCCAGAATCGCAGGGGGCGGGATAGCAATCAGCCC.

The sample holds many counts of this clone. CDR3: CASSLARMTSTDTQYF. CDR3 bases read: TGTGCCAGCAGCTTAGCGCGGATGACGTCCACAGATACG. The chain recombines TRBV7-2 with TRBJ2-3; no definite D call. The read ends 3 residues early relative to the CDR3; the germline J gene fills the gap. Germline assignment: CDR1 SGHTA and CDR2 FQGNSA. This CDR3 has 16 amino acids. V was pared by 0 bases and J by 2 bases, with 12 bases between.